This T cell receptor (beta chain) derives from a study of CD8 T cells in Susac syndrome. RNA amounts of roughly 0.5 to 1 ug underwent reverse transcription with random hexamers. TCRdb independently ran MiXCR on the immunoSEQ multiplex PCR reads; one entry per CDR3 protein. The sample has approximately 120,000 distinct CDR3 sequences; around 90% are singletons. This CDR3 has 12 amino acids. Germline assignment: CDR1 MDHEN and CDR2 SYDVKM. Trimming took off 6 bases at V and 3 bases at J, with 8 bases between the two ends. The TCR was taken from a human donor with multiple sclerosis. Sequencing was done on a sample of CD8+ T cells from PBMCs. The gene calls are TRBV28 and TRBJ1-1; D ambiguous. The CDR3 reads CASRPLYTEAFF. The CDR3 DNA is TGTGCCAGCAGGCCTCTATACACTGAAGCTTTCTTT.